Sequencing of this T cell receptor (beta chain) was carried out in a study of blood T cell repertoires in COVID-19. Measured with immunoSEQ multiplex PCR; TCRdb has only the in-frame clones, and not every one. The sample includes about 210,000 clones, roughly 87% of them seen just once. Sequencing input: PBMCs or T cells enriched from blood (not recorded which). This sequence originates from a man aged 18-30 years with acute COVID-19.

The CDR3 bases are TGCGCCAGCAGTGAGTCGACGCTGGGACAGAAGGACTACGAGCAGTACTTC. It translates to CASSESTLGQKDYEQYF. This chain uses TRBV10-1 with TRBJ2-7; TRBD1 aligns across 7 bases. Germline V CDR1 and CDR2: WNHNN, SYGVQD (reference sequence). V dropped 0 bases and J dropped 3; count of bases not matched to a gene: 11. This CDR3 is 17 amino acids long.